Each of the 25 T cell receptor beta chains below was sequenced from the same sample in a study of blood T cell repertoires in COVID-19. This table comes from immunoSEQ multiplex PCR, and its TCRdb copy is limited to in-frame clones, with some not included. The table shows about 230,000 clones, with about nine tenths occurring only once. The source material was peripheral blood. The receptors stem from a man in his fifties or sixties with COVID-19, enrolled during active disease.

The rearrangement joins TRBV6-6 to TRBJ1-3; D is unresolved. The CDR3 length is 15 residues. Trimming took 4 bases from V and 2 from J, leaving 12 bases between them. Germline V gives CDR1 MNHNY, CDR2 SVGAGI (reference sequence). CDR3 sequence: CASSWTAGAGNTIYF. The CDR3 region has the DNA TGTGCCAGCAGTTGGACTGCGGGTGCTGGAAACACCATATATTTT.

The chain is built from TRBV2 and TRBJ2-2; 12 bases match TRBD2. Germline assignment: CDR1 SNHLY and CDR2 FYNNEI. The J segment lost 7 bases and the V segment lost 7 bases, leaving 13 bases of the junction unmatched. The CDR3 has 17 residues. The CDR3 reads CASISPSGGAGGGELFF. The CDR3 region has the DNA TGTGCCAGCATAAGCCCTAGCGGGGGGGCAGGTGGCGGGGAGCTGTTTTTT. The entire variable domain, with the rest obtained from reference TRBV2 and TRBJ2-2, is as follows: EPEVTQTPSHQVTQMGQEVILRCVPISNHLYFYWYRQILGQKVEFLVSFYNNEISEKSEIFDDQFSVERPDGSNFTLKIRSTKLEDSAMYFCASISPSGGAGGGELFFGEGSRLTVL.

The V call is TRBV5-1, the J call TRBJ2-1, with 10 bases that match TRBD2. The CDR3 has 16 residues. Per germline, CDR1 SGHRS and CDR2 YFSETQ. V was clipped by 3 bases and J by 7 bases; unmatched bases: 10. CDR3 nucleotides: TGCGCCAGCAGCTCTGGACTAGCGGACAATAAGAATGAGCAGTTCTTC. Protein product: CASSSGLADNKNEQFF.

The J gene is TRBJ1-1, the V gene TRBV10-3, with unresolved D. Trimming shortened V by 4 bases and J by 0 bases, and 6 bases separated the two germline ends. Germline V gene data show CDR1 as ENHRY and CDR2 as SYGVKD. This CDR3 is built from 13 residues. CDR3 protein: CAISADMNTEAFF. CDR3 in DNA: TGTGCCATCAGTGCTGACATGAACACTGAAGCTTTCTTT.

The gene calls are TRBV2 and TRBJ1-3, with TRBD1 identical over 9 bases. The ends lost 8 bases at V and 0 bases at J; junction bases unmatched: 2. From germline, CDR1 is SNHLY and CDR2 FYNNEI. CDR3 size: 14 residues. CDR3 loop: CASRQGGSGNTIYF. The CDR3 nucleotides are TGTGCCAGCCGACAGGGGGGCTCTGGAAACACCATATATTTT. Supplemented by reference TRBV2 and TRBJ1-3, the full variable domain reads EPEVTQTPSHQVTQMGQEVILRCVPISNHLYFYWYRQILGQKVEFLVSFYNNEISEKSEIFDDQFSVERPDGSNFTLKIRSTKLEDSAMYFCASRQGGSGNTIYFGEGSWLTVV.

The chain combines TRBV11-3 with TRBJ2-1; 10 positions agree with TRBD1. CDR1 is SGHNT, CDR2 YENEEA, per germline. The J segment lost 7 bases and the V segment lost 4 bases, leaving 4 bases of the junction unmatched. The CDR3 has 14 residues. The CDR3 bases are TGTGCCAGCAGCTCCGGACAGGGGGTGAATGAGCAGTTCTTC. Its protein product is CASSSGQGVNEQFF.

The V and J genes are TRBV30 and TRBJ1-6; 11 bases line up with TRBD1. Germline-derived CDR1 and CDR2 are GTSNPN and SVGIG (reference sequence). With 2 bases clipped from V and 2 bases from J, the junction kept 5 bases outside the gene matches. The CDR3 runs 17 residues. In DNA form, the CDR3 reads TGTGCCTGGAGTTTCGGACAGGGGGCCACCTATAATTCACCCCTCCACTTT. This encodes CAWSFGQGATYNSPLHF.

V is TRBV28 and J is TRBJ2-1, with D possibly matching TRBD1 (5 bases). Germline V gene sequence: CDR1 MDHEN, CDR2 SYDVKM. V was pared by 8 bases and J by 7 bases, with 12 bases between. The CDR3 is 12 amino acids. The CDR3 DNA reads TGTGCCAGCCATACAGGACGGAATGAGCAGTTCTTC. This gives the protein CASHTGRNEQFF.

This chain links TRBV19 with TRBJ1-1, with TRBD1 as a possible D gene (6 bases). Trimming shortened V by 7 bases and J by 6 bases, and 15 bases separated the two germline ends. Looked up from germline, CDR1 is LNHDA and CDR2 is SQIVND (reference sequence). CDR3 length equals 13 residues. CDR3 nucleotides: TGTGCCAGTAATTTCGGGACACGTTCTGAAGCTTTCTTT. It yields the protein CASNFGTRSEAFF.

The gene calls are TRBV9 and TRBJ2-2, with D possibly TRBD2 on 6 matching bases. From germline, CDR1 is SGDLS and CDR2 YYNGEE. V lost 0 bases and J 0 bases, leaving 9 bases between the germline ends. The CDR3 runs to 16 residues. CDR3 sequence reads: CASSVEGGANTGELFF. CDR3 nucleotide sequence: TGTGCCAGCAGCGTAGAGGGAGGAGCGAACACCGGGGAGCTGTTTTTT.

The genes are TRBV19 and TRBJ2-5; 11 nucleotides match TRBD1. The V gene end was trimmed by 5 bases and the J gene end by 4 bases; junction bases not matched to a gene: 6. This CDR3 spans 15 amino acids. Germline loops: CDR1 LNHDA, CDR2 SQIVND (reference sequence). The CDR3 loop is CASSRSGTGGETQYF. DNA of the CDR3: TGTGCCAGTAGTCGATCCGGGACAGGGGGAGAGACCCAGTACTTC. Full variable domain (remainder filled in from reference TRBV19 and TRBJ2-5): DGGITQSPKYLFRKEGQNVTLSCEQNLNHDAMYWYRQDPGQGLRLIYYSQIVNDFQKGDIAEGYSVSREKKESFPLTVTSAQKNPTAFYLCASSRSGTGGETQYFGPGTRLLVL.

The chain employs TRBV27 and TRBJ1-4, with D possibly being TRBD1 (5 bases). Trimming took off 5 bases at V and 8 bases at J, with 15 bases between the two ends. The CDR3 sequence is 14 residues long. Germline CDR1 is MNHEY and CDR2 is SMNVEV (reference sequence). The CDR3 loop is CASSPRGVGEKLFF. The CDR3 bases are TGTGCCAGCAGTCCCCGGGGGGTTGGGGAAAAACTGTTTTTT.

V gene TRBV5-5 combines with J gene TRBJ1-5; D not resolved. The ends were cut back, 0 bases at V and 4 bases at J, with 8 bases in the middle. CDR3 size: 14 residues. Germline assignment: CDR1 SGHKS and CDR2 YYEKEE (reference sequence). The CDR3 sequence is CASSLVQLNQPQHF. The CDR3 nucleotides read TGTGCCAGCAGCTTGGTGCAGTTAAATCAGCCCCAGCATTTT.

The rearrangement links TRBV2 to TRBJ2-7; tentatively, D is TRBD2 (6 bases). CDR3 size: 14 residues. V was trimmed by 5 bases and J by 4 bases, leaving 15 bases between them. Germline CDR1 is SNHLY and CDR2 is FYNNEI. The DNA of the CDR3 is TGTGCCAGCAGTCAACCGGGACTCACATACGAGCAGTACTTC. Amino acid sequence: CASSQPGLTYEQYF.

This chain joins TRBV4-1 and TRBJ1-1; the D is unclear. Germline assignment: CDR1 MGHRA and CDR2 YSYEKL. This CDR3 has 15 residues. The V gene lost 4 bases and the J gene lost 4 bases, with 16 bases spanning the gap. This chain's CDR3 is CASSLADHLSTEAFF. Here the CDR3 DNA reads TGCGCCAGCAGCCTAGCCGACCACCTCAGCACTGAAGCTTTCTTT.

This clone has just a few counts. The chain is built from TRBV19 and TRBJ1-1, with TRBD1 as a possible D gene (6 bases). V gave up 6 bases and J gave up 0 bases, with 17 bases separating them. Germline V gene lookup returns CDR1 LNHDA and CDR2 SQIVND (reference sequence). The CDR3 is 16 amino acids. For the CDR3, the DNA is TGTGCCAGTAGAGGGGGGAGGGCAGGAGTGAACACTGAAGCTTTCTTT. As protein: CASRGGRAGVNTEAFF.

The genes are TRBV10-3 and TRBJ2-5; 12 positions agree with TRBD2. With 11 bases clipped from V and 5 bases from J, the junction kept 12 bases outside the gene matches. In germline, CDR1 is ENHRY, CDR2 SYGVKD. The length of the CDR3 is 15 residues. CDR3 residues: CAASLTSGRGETQYF. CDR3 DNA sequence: TGTGCCGCCTCCCTGACTAGCGGGAGAGGGGAGACCCAGTACTTC.

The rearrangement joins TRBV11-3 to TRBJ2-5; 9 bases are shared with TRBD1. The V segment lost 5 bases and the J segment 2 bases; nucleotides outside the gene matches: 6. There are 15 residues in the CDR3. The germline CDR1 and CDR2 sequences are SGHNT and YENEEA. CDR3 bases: TGTGCCAGCAGCCCGGGACAGGGATTTCAAGAGACCCAGTACTTC. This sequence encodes CASSPGQGFQETQYF.

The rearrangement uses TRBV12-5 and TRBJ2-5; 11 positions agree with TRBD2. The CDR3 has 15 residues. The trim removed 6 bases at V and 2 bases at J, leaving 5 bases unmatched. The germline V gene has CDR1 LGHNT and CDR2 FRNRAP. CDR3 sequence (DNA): TGTGCTAGTGGAACCGGGACTAGCGGACAAGAGACCCAGTACTTC. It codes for CASGTGTSGQETQYF.

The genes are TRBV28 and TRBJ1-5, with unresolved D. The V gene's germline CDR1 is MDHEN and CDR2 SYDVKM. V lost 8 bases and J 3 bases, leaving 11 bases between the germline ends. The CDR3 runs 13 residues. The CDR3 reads CASGGLNNQPQHF. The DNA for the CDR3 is TGTGCCAGCGGCGGGTTGAACAATCAGCCCCAGCATTTT.

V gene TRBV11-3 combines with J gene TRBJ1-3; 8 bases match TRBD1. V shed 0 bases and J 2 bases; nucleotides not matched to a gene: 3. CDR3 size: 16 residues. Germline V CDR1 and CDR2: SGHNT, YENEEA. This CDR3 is CASSLDGQGTGNTIYF. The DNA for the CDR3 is TGTGCCAGCAGCTTAGACGGACAGGGAACTGGAAACACCATATATTTT.

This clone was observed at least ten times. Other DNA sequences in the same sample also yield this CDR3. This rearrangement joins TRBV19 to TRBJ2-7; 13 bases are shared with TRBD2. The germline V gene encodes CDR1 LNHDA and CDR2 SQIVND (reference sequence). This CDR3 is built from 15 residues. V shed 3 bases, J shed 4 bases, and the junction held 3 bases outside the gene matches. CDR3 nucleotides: TGTGCCAGTAGTATCGGACTAGCGGGAGAATACGAGCAGTACTTC. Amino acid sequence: CASSIGLAGEYEQYF. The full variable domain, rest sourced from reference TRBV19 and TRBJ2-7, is DGGITQSPKYLFRKEGQNVTLSCEQNLNHDAMYWYRQDPGQGLRLIYYSQIVNDFQKGDIAEGYSVSREKKESFPLTVTSAQKNPTAFYLCASSIGLAGEYEQYFGPGTRLTVT.

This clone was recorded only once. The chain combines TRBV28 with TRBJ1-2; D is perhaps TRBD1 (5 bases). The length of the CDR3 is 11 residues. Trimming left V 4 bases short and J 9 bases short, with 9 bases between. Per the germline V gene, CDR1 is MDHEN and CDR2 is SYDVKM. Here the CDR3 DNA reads TGTGCCAGCAGTTCTCGGGGGAGCTACACCTTC. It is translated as CASSSRGSYTF.

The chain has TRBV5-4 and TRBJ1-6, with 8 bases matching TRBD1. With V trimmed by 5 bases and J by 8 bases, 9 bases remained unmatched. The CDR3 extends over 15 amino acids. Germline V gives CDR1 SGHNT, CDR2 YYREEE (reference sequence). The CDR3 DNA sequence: TGTGCCAGCAGTAACCTAGGACAGGGTTATTCACCCCTCCACTTT. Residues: CASSNLGQGYSPLHF.

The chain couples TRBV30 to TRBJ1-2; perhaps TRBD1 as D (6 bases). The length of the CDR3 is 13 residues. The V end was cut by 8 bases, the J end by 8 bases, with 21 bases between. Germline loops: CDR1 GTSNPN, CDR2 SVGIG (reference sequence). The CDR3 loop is CAGQEGRGVGYTF. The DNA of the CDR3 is TGTGCCGGCCAGGAGGGGAGGGGGGTCGGCTACACCTTC.